This record looks at one TCR beta chain sequence and its context. The data derive from a study of blood T cell repertoires in COVID-19. Study overall: Acute and convalescent COVID-19 samples came from the United States, Italy and Spain. Sources were T cells, B-cell-depleted T cells, or PBMCs; the material itself was cDNA or gDNA.

Under the authors' procedure: Amplification of reference gene primers provided the estimated nucleated cell counts. Assay: immunoSEQ multiplex PCR; the TCRdb copy retains only in-frame clones and omits some. D and trimming come from the DNA, and the V and J calls and clone size come from that table. The table includes a few hundred thousand clones, 70% to 90% detected once. Seattle patients were enrolled during active infection and followed longitudinally. The CDR3 is 14 residues long. Looked up from germline, CDR1 is DFQATT and CDR2 is SNEGSKA (reference sequence). Trimming cost V 3 bases and J 6 bases, with 14 bases left between them.

The chain employs TRBV20-1 and TRBJ1-4; perhaps TRBD1 as D (6 bases). This clonotype was obtained from a woman between 55 and 75 years old with COVID-19, enrolled during active disease. Input material: peripheral blood. CDR3 nucleotides: TGCAGTGCTAGTTACAGGGAGAGGGATGAAAAACTGTTTTTT. It codes for CSASYRERDEKLFF.